The clone carrying this TCR beta chain was counted between two and nine times. Its target is not known. This record belongs to a study of cytomegalovirus exposure and HLA in healthy donors. J gave up 3 bases and V 3 bases, and 5 bases lay outside the gene matches. Germline-derived CDR1 and CDR2 are SGHNT and YENEEA. CDR3 length: 15 residues. Amplification used 60 Vbeta primers and 13 Jbeta primers. In the original analysis: Unique TCR beta chains totaled some 88 million in a later count, with roughly 10 million of them shared. TCRdb's table, derived via immunoSEQ multiplex PCR, lists solely in-frame clones and lacks some. That table furnishes V, J and clone size, whereas the DNA furnished D and trimming. The table records around 100,000 clones, about 80% of them present only once. Findings and caveats of the study: Being indistinguishable, some V segments were excluded, TRBV6-2 and TRBV6-3 among them. Roughly uniform depth of sequencing across donors was assumed in presence/absence analyses.

Specimen: PBMCs. This TCR was sampled from a female donor in good health and CMV-seropositive. This chain joins TRBV11-3 and TRBJ2-3; 8 bases match TRBD1. The CDR3 protein is CASSLDGTGTDTQYF. The DNA for the CDR3 is TGTGCCAGCAGCTTGGACGGGACAGGAACAGATACGCAGTATTTT.